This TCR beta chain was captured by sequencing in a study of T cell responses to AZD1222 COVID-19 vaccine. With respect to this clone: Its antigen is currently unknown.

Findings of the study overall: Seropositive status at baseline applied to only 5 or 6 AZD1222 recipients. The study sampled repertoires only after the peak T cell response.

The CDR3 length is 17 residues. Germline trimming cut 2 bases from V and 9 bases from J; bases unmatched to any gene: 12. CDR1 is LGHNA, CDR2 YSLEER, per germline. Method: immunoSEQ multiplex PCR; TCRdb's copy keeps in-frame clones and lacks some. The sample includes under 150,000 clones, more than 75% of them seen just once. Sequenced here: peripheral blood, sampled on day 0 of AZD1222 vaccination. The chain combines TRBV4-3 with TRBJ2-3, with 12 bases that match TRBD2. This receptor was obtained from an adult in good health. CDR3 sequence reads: CASSQRLAGGSFATQYF. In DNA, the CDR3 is TGCGCCAGCAGCCAAAGGCTAGCGGGGGGGTCCTTCGCGACGCAGTATTTT.